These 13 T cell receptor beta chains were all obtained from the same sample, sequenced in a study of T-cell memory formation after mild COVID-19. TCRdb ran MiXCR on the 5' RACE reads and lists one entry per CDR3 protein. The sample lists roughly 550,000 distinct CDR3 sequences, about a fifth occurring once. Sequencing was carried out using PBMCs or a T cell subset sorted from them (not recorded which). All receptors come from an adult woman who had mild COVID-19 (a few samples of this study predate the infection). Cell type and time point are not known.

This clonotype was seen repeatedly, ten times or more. CDR3 coding DNA: TGCGCCAGCTACCTAAGGTGGCCCAACACAGGCTCCTACGAGCAGTACTTC. As protein: CASYLRWPNTGSYEQYF. The chain recombines TRBV4-3 with TRBJ2-7; a possible D gene is TRBD1 (5 bases). V shed 8 bases and J shed 0 bases, with 23 bases lying between them. From germline, CDR1 is LGHNA and CDR2 YSLEER. There are 17 residues in the CDR3.

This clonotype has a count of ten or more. CDR3 DNA sequence: TGCAGTGCTAGAGATGCCTTCACAGGCTACAATGAGCAGTTCTTC. Its translation is CSARDAFTGYNEQFF. V and J are TRBV20-1 and TRBJ2-1, with D perhaps TRBD1 (5 bases). V was pared by 0 bases and J by 3 bases, with 12 bases between. This CDR3 is 15 amino acids long. In germline, CDR1 is DFQATT, CDR2 SNEGSKA (reference sequence).

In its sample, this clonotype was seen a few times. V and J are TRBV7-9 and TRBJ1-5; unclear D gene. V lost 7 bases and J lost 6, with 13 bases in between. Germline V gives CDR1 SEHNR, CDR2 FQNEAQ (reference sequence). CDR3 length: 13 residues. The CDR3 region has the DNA TGTGCCAGCACCCCCGGCGGGCCTCAGCCCCAGCATTTT. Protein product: CASTPGGPQPQHF.

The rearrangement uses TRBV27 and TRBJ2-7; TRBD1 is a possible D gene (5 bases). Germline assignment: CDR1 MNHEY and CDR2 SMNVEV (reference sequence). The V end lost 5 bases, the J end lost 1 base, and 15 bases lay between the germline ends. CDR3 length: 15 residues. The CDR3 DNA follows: TGTGCCAGCAGTGTCGACAGCGCCTTGTCCTACGAGCAGTACTTC. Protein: CASSVDSALSYEQYF.

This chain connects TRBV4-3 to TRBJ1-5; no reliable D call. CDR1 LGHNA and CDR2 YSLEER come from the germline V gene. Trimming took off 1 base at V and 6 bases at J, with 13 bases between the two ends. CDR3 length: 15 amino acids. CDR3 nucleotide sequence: TGCGCCAGCAGCCAAGGGTCGGGGTTAGGTCAGCCCCAGCATTTT. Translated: CASSQGSGLGQPQHF.

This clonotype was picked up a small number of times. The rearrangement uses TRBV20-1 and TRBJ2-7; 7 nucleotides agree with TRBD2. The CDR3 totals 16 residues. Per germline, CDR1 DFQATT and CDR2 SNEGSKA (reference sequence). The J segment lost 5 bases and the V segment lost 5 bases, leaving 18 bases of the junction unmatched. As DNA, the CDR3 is TGCAGTGCTCTAGCGGACAAGTGGGTACTATTCGACGAGCAGTACTTC. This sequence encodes CSALADKWVLFDEQYF.

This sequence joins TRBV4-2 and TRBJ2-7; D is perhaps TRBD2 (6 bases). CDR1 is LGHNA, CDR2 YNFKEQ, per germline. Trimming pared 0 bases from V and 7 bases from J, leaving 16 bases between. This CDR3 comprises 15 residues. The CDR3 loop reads CASSQEKAGFGEQYF. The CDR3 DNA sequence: TGTGCCAGCAGCCAAGAAAAGGCGGGATTTGGGGAGCAGTACTTC.

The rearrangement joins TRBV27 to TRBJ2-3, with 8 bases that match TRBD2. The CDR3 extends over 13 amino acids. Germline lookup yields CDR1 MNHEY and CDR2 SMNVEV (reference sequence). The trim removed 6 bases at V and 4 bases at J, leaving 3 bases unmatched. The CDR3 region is CASRREGADTQYF. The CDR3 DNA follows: TGTGCCAGCAGACGGGAGGGCGCAGATACGCAGTATTTT.

CDR3 sequence reads: CASSHGQGPTGELFF. The CDR3, as DNA: TGCGCCAGCAGCCATGGACAGGGACCCACCGGGGAGCTGTTTTTT. The chain combines TRBV4-1 with TRBJ2-2, with TRBD1 matching over 8 bases. The CDR3 has 15 amino acids. The J segment lost 4 bases and the V segment lost 3 bases, leaving 4 bases of the junction unmatched. Looked up from germline, CDR1 is MGHRA and CDR2 is YSYEKL.

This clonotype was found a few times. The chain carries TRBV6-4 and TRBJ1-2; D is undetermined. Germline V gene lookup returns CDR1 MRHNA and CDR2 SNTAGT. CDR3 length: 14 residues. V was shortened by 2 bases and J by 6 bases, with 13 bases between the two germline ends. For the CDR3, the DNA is TGTGCCAGCAGTGACCCGGGTAGGGATGATGGCTACACCTTC. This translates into CASSDPGRDDGYTF.

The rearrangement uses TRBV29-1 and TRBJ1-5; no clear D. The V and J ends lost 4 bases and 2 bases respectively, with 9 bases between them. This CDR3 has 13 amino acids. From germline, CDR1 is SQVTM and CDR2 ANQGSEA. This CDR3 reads CSVGGSGNQPQHF. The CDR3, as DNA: TGCAGCGTTGGCGGGTCAGGCAATCAGCCCCAGCATTTT. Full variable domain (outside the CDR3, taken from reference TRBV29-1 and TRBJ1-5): SAVISQKPSRDICQRGTSLTIQCQVDSQVTMMFWYRQQPGQSLTLIATANQGSEATYESGFVIDKFPISRPNLTFSTLTVSNMSPEDSSIYLCSVGGSGNQPQHFGDGTRLSIL.

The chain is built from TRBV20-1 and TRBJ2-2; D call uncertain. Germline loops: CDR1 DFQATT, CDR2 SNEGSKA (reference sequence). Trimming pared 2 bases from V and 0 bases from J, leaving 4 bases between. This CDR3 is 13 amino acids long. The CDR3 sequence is CSARQTNTGELFF. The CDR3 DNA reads TGCAGTGCTAGACAGACGAACACCGGGGAGCTGTTTTTT.

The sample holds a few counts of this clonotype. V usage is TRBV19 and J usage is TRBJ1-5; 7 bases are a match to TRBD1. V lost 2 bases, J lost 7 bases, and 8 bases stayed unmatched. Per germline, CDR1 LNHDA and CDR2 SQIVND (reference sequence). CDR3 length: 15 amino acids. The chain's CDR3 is CASSISGGSPQPQHF. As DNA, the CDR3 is TGTGCCAGTAGTATATCAGGGGGGAGCCCCCAGCCCCAGCATTTT.